This is a list of T cell receptor beta chains from one sample in a study of shared clonotypes between healthy human individuals. Using immunoSEQ multiplex PCR, the repertoire was profiled, and TCRdb retains in-frame clones only, with some absent. The table records around 2.5 million clones, 93% of them present only once. Sequencing used naive CD4+ T cells from PBMCs. The receptors here all came from a man aged 18-30 years in good health. Some clones in this sample may be carry-over from other donors' samples. Each CDR3 is given with its conserved first and last residue. The D gene is left open where the match is weak. Clone size is not always given. Where it is, it says once, few, many or a class for expanded clones.

D: NA
size: NA
V: TRBV19
J: TRBJ1-5
DNA: TGTGCCAGTAGTCCACGACGTAGCAATCAGCCCCAGCATTTT
CDR3: CASSPRRSNQPQHF

D: NA
size: NA
V: TRBV7-2
J: TRBJ2-5
DNA: TGTGCCAGCAGCCAGGGCGAGACCCAGTACTTC
CDR3: CASSQGETQYF

D: TRBD1
size: few
V: TRBV2
J: TRBJ1-1
DNA: TGTGCCAGCAGTGACCGGGACAGGGGGCTAACTGAAGCTTTCTTT
CDR3: CASSDRDRGLTEAFF

D: NA
size: NA
V: TRBV2
J: TRBJ2-1
DNA: TGTGCCAGCAGTGAACGCGGTCCGACCTACAATGAGCAGTTCTTC
CDR3: CASSERGPTYNEQFF

D: NA
size: NA
V: TRBV7-2
J: TRBJ2-1
DNA: TGTGCCAGCAGCTTAGGAGGGGGTGAGCAGTTCTTC
CDR3: CASSLGGGEQFF

D: NA
size: NA
V: TRBV14
J: TRBJ2-1
DNA: TGTGCCAGCAGCCAAGTTCTGGGGCTAGCAGGCTACAATGAGCAGTTCTTC
CDR3: CASSQVLGLAGYNEQFF

D: TRBD1
size: once
V: TRBV7-2
J: TRBJ2-4
DNA: TGTGCCAGCAGTCCAGGACAGGGGGCCTCAGCCAAAAACATTCAGTACTTC
CDR3: CASSPGQGASAKNIQYF

D: TRBD1
size: NA
V: TRBV29-1
J: TRBJ2-7
DNA: TGCAGCGTTGTAGGACAGGGGTTGGCCGAGCAGTACTTC
CDR3: CSVVGQGLAEQYF

D: TRBD1
size: NA
V: TRBV5-5
J: TRBJ1-5
DNA: TGTGCCAGCAGCTTGCAGGGACAGGGGAATCAGCCCCAGCATTTT
CDR3: CASSLQGQGNQPQHF

D: TRBD1
size: NA
V: TRBV14
J: TRBJ1-3
DNA: TGTGCCAGCAGCCAGGGACAGTTGAGCTCTGGAAACACCATATATTTT
CDR3: CASSQGQLSSGNTIYF

D: NA
size: NA
V: TRBV7-3
J: TRBJ1-1
DNA: TGTGCCAGCAGCTTAACTCGGGTTTCTGAAGCTTTCTTT
CDR3: CASSLTRVSEAFF

D: TRBD2
size: NA
V: TRBV11-3
J: TRBJ2-3
DNA: TGTGCCAGCAGCCCAGGACTAGGGACAGATACGCAGTATTTT
CDR3: CASSPGLGTDTQYF

D: NA
size: NA
V: TRBV7-9
J: TRBJ2-1
DNA: TGTGCCAGTTCGAGAGATGGGTCCTACAATGAGCAGTTCTTC
CDR3: CASSRDGSYNEQFF

D: NA
size: NA
V: TRBV11-1
J: TRBJ1-4
DNA: TGTGCCAGCAGCTTAGGAGGAACTAATGAAAAACTGTTTTTT
CDR3: CASSLGGTNEKLFF

D: NA
size: NA
V: TRBV15
J: TRBJ2-2
DNA: TGTGCCACCAGCGCGGGACCGAACACCGGGGAGCTGTTTTTT
CDR3: CATSAGPNTGELFF

D: NA
size: few
V: TRBV18
J: TRBJ1-1
DNA: TGTGCCAGCTCACCACCGAACACTGAAGCTTTCTTT
CDR3: CASSPPNTEAFF

D: NA
size: once
V: TRBV7-2
J: TRBJ2-7
DNA: TGTGCCAGCAGCATACGGGACGTGAACTCCTACGAGCAGTACTTC
CDR3: CASSIRDVNSYEQYF

D: NA
size: NA
V: TRBV28
J: TRBJ2-5
DNA: TGTGCCAGCAGTCCCGGGACCGCCGCCGAGACCCAGTACTTC
CDR3: CASSPGTAAETQYF